These 15 T cell receptor beta chains share one sample of origin, sequenced in a study of breast tumors, draining lymph nodes, adjacent tissues. Via MiXCR, TCRdb re-called the multiplex PCR reads, giving one row per CDR3 protein. The sample has over 10,000 distinct CDR3 sequences; 40% to 55% are singletons. Sequences were obtained from tumor-adjacent breast tissue. The source of these receptors is a female donor with breast cancer. Some clones in this sample may be carry-over from other donors' samples.

Concerning this clonotype itself: No conserved phenylalanine or tryptophan ends this CDR3, so it is likely a read error. The chain links TRBV18 to TRBJ1-6; 7 bases are a match to TRBD1. The CDR3 is 14 amino acids. Germline-derived CDR1 and CDR2 are KGHSH and LQKENI. V lost 8 bases to trimming and J lost 9 bases; unmatched junction nucleotides: 10. CDR3 nucleotides: TGTGCCAGCCCCCCCGACAGGGTTGGTTCACCCCTCCACTCT. This translates into CASPPDRVGSPLHS.

The sample holds many counts of this clonotype. The chain couples TRBV18 to TRBJ2-7, with a possible D match to TRBD1 (5 bases). Trimming took 2 bases from V and 2 from J, leaving 10 bases between them. This CDR3 comprises 14 residues. CDR1 and CDR2 (germline): KGHSH, LQKENI. DNA for the CDR3: TGTGCCAGCTCACCAAGGGGCAGTACCTACGAGCAGTACTTC. Protein sequence: CASSPRGSTYEQYF.

This sequence joins TRBV11-2 and TRBJ1-3, with TRBD1 matching over 8 bases. The V gene end was trimmed by 5 bases and the J gene end by 0 bases; junction bases not matched to a gene: 6. The CDR3 runs to 16 residues. Germline CDR1 SGHAT, CDR2 FQNNGV. This CDR3 reads CASSGRTGSSGNTIYF. In DNA form, the CDR3 reads TGTGCCAGCAGCGGTCGGACAGGGAGCTCTGGAAACACCATATATTTT.

This clonotype ranks as medium-sized. The rearrangement links TRBV9 to TRBJ2-3; 12 bases line up with TRBD1. The CDR3 has 16 amino acids. The V gene's germline CDR1 is SGDLS and CDR2 YYNGEE. The junction had 5 bases not matched to a gene; V was cut back by 2 bases and J by 4 bases. Here the CDR3 DNA reads TGTGCCAGCAGCGTTATCGGGACAGGGGGCGCAGATACGCAGTATTTT. The encoded protein is CASSVIGTGGADTQYF.

The table lists this clonotype with a count of one. The chain joins TRBV15 to TRBJ2-2; D is uncertain. The germline V and J ends were trimmed by 4 bases and 6 bases, with 9 bases remaining between them. The germline gives CDR1 LNHNV, CDR2 YYDKDF (reference sequence). This CDR3 is built from 13 residues. CDR3 sequence: CATSITAPGELFF. For the CDR3, the DNA is TGTGCCACCAGCATCACAGCCCCCGGGGAGCTGTTTTTT.

The chain has TRBV2 and TRBJ2-2; TRBD2 might be the D (5 bases). Germline assignment: CDR1 SNHLY and CDR2 FYNNEI. The length of the CDR3 is 16 residues. Between the trimmed V and J ends, which lost 3 bases and 0 bases, there was a span of 11 bases. In DNA form, the CDR3 reads TGTGCCAGCAGTGATTGGAGAGGGACGAACACCGGGGAGCTGTTTTTT. Protein: CASSDWRGTNTGELFF.

The chain is built from TRBV12-3 or TRBV12-4 and TRBJ2-2; no clear D gene. This CDR3 contains 12 residues. V was shortened by 3 bases and J by 5 bases, with 4 bases between the two germline ends. This chain's CDR3 is CASSFDTGELFF. The CDR3 DNA is TGTGCCAGCAGTTTCGATACCGGGGAGCTGTTTTTT.

This clonotype was observed many times. The chain has TRBV6-2 or TRBV6-3 and TRBJ2-3; D possibly corresponds to TRBD2 (6 bases). Trimming took off 5 bases at V and 1 base at J, with 10 bases between the two ends. The CDR3 is made up of 14 amino acids. CDR1 is MNHEY, CDR2 SVGEGT, per germline. This chain's CDR3 is CASSEGGGTDTQYF. CDR3 nucleotide sequence: TGTGCCAGCAGTGAGGGAGGCGGCACAGATACGCAGTATTTT.

In its sample, this clonotype was seen many times. The chain is built from TRBV4-3 and TRBJ2-5; 8 bases are a match to TRBD1. Germline V gene lookup returns CDR1 LGHNA and CDR2 YSLEER. The CDR3 runs to 15 residues. Trimming at V came to 0 bases and at J to 6 bases, leaving 6 bases not matched to a gene. The CDR3 reads CASSQDNRGWKTQYF. CDR3 bases: TGCGCCAGCAGCCAAGATAACAGGGGGTGGAAGACCCAGTACTTC.

A remark on this clonotype: One junction end does not reproduce the germline sequence, and a read error may be involved. The V and J genes are TRBV7-2 and TRBJ1-2; weak D call: TRBD1 (5 bases). Germline CDR1 reads SGHTA; CDR2 reads FQGNSA. The CDR3 extends over 15 amino acids. The CDR3 bases are TGTGCCAGCAGCTTAGGGGGAGTCAGGGCCTATGGCTACCCCTTC. This sequence encodes CASSLGGVRAYGYPF. Supplemented by reference TRBV7-2 and TRBJ1-2, the full variable domain reads GAGVSQSPSNKVTEKGKDVELRCDPISGHTALYWYRQSLGQGLEFLIYFQGNSAPDKSGLPSDRFSAERTGGSVSTLTIQRTQQEDSAVYLCASSLGGVRAYGYPFGSGTRLTVV.

Many counts were recorded for this clonotype. This could be a read error, since a much larger clone is one nucleotide away. The genes are TRBV5-6 and TRBJ2-1; unclear D gene. CDR1 SGHDT and CDR2 YYEEEE come from the germline V gene. The CDR3 covers 12 residues. V lost 1 base and J lost 9, with 8 bases in between. CDR3 nucleotide sequence: TGTGCCAGCAGCTTGTCCCTTACTGAGCAGTTCTTC. It specifies CASSLSLTEQFF. Using reference TRBV5-6 and TRBJ2-1 for the parts outside the CDR3, the full variable domain is DAGVTQSPTHLIKTRGQQVTLRCSPKSGHDTVSWYQQALGQGPQFIFQYYEEEERQRGNFPDRFSGHQFPNYSSELNVNALLLGDSALYLCASSLSLTEQFFGPGTRLTVL.

This clonotype has only a few counts. The genes are TRBV29-1 and TRBJ1-1; 7 bases fit TRBD1. CDR1 and CDR2 from the germline V gene are SQVTM and ANQGSEA. The CDR3 contains 13 residues. With V trimmed by 8 bases and J by 2 bases, 8 bases remained unmatched. CDR3 in amino acids: CSFTRQGNTEAFF. CDR3 in DNA: TGCAGCTTCACCCGACAGGGCAACACTGAAGCTTTCTTT.

The chain recombines TRBV10-3 with TRBJ2-2; 11 bases agree with TRBD2. This CDR3 is built from 15 residues. The J segment lost 5 bases and the V segment lost 8 bases, leaving 7 bases of the junction unmatched. Germline V lookup: CDR1 ENHRY, CDR2 SYGVKD. The CDR3 nucleotides are TGTGCCATCTCGACTAGCGGGACGGCGACCGGGGAGCTGTTTTTT. Amino acid sequence: CAISTSGTATGELFF.

The rearrangement links TRBV20-1 to TRBJ2-1, with TRBD2 matching over 12 bases. The length of the CDR3 is 17 residues. The V segment lost 0 bases and the J segment 6 bases; nucleotides outside the gene matches: 9. Germline V CDR1 and CDR2: DFQATT, SNEGSKA (reference sequence). The CDR3: CSARDPLAGGPGNEQFF. As DNA, the CDR3 is TGCAGTGCTAGAGATCCCCTAGCGGGAGGGCCTGGCAATGAGCAGTTCTTC.

Comments on this clonotype: One end of the junction fails to match germline, which may point to a read error. V and J are TRBV7-3 and TRBJ2-5; the match to TRBD2 covers 8 bases. Germline-derived CDR1 and CDR2 are SGHTA and FQGTGA. The CDR3 length is 15 residues. CDR3 coding DNA: TGTGCCAGCAGCTTATTTCCGGGGGGGTTGGAGACCCAGCACTTC. It translates to CASSLFPGGLETQHF.